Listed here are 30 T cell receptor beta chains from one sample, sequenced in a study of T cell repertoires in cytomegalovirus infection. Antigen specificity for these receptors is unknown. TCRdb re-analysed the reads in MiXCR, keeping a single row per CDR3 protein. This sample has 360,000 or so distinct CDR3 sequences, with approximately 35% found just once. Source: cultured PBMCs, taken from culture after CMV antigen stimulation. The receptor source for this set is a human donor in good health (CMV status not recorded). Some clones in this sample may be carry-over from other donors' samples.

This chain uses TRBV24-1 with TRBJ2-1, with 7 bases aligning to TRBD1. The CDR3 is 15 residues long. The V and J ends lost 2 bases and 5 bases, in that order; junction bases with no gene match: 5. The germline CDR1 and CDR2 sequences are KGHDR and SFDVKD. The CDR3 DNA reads TGTGCCACCAGTGATTGGGGGACAGTTGACAATGAGCAGTTCTTC. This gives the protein CATSDWGTVDNEQFF.

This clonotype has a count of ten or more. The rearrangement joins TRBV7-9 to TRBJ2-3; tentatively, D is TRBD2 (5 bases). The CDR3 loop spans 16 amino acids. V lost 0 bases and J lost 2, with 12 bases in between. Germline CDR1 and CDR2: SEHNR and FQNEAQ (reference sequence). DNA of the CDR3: TGTGCCAGCAGCTTAGCCTCCGGCGGGTTCACAGATACGCAGTATTTT. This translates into CASSLASGGFTDTQYF.

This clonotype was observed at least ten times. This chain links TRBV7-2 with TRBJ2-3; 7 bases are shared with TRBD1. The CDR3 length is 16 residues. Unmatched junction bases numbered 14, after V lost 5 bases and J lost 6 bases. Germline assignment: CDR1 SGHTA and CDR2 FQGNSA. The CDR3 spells CASSISLVRGRDTQYF. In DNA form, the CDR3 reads TGTGCCAGCAGCATTAGCTTAGTTAGGGGGCGGGATACGCAGTATTTT.

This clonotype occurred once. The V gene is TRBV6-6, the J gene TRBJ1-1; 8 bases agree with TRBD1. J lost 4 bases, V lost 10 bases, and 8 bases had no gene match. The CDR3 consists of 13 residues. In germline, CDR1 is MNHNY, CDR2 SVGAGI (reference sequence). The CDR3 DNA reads TGTGCCACACACAGGACAGGGTCCACTGAAGCTTTCTTT. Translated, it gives CATHRTGSTEAFF.

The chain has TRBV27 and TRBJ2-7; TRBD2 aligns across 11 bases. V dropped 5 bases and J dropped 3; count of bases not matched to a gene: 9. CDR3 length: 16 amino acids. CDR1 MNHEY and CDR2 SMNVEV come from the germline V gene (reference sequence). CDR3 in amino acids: CASSPQLAGEYYEQYV. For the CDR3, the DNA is TGTGCCAGCAGTCCCCAACTAGCGGGGGAGTACTACGAGCAGTACGTC.

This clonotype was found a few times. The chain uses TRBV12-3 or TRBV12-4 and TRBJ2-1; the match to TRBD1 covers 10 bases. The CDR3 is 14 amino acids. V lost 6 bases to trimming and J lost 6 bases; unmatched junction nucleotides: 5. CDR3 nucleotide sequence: TGTGCCAGCAGAAGACAGGGGGCATCCAATGAGCAGTTCTTC. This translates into CASRRQGASNEQFF.

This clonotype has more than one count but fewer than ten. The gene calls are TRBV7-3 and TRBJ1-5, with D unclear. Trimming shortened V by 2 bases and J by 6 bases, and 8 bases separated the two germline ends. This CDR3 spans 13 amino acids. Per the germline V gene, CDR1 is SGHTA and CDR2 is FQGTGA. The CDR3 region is CASSLGPSQPQHF. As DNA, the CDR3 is TGTGCCAGCAGCTTAGGACCAAGTCAGCCCCAGCATTTT.

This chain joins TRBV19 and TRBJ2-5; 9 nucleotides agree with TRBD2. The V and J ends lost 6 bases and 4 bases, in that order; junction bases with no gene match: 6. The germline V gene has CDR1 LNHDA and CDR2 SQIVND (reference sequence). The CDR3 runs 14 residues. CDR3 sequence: CASRRSGSGETQYF. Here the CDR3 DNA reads TGTGCCAGTAGACGTAGCGGGAGCGGAGAGACCCAGTACTTC.

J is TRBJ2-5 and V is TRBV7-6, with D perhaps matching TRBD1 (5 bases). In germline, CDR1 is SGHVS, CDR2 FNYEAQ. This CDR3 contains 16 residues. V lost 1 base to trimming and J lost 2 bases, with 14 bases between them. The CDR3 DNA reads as TGTGCCAGCAGCTTAGGAAGGGGCCCACAGCAAGAGACCCAGTACTTC. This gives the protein CASSLGRGPQQETQYF.

The CDR3 region is CASSQGLLGGRLDEQYF. As DNA, the CDR3 is TGCGCCAGCAGCCAAGGGTTACTCGGCGGGAGGTTAGACGAGCAGTACTTC. V is TRBV4-1 and J is TRBJ2-7; 8 bases line up with TRBD2. Trimming took 1 base from V and 5 from J; bases not matched to a gene: 13. There are 17 residues in the CDR3. CDR1 is MGHRA and CDR2 is YSYEKL in the germline V gene.

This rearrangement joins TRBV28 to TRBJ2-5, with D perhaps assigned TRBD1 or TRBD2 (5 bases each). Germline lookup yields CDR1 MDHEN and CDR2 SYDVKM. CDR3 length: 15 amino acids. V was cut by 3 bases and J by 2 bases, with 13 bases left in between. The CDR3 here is CASSFIGTVQETQYF. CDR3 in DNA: TGTGCCAGCAGTTTCATCGGGACGGTACAAGAGACCCAGTACTTC.

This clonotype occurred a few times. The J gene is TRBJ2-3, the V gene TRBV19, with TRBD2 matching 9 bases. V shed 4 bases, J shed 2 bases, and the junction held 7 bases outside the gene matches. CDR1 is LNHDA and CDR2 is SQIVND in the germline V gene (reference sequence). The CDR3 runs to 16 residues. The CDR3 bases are TGTGCCAGTAGTAGTCTAGCGGGAATGGCCACAGATACGCAGTATTTT. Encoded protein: CASSSLAGMATDTQYF.

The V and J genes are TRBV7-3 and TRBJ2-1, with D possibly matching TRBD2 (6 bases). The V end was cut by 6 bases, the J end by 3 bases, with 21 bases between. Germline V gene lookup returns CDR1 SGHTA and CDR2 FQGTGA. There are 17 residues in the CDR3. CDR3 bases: TGTGCCAGCAGACATATACGGGAGCGTAATGGCTACAATGAGCAGTTCTTC. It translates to CASRHIRERNGYNEQFF.

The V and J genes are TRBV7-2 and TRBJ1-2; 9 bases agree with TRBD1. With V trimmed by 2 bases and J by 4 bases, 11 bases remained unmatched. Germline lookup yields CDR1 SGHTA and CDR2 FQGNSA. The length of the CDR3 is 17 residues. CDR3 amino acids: CASSLRSWTGDGYGYTF. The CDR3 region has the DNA TGTGCCAGCAGCTTAAGGTCGTGGACAGGGGACGGCTATGGCTACACCTTC.

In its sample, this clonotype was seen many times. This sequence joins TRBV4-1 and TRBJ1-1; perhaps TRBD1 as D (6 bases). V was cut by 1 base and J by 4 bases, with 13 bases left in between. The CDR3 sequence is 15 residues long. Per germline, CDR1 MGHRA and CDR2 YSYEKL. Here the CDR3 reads CASSQVGEGGTEAFF. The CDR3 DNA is TGCGCCAGCAGCCAAGTAGGTGAAGGGGGCACTGAAGCTTTCTTT.

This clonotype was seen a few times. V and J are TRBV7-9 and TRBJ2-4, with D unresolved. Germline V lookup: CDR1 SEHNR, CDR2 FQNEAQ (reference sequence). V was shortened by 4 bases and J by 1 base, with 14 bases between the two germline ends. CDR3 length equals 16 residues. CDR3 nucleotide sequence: TGTGCCAGCAGCTCACCTCCAGTAGGCGCCAAAAACATTCAGTACTTC. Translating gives CASSSPPVGAKNIQYF.

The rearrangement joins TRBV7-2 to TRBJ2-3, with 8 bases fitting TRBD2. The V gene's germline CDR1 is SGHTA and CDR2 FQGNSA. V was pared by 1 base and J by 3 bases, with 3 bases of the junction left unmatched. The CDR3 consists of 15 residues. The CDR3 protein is CASSLVPSGTDTQYF. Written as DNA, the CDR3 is TGTGCCAGCAGCTTAGTACCTAGCGGGACAGATACGCAGTATTTT.

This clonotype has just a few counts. CDR3 loop: CASSLGVGDNEQFF. DNA of the CDR3: TGTGCCAGCAGTTTAGGAGTTGGGGACAATGAGCAGTTCTTC. The chain carries TRBV12-3 or TRBV12-4 and TRBJ2-1; D unresolved. V was cut by 1 base and J by 5 bases, with 9 bases left in between. The CDR3 covers 14 residues.

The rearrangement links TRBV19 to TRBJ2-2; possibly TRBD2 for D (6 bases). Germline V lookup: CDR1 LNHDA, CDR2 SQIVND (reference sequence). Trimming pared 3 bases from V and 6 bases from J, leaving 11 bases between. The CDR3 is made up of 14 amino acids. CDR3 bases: TGTGCCAGTAGTATGGAGGGCGTCCCCGGGGAGCTGTTTTTT. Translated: CASSMEGVPGELFF.

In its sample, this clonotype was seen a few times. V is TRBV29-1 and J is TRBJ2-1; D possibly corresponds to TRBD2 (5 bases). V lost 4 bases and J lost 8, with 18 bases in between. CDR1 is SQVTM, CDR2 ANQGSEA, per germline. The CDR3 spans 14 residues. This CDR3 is CSVGPVGVPDEQFF. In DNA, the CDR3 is TGCAGCGTTGGTCCGGTCGGGGTACCGGATGAGCAGTTCTTC.

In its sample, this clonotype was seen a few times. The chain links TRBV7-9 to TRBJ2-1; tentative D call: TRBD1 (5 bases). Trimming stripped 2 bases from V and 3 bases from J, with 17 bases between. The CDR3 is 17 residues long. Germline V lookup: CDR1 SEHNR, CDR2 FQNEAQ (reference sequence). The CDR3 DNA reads TGTGCCAGCAGCTTATCCCGCGGTCAGGGCCACTACAATGAGCAGTTCTTC. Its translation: CASSLSRGQGHYNEQFF.

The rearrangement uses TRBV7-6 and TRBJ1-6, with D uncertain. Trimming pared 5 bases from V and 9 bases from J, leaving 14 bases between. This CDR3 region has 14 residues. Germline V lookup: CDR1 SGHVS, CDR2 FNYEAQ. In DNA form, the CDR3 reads TGTGCCAGCAGCCCCGCGGTCGGTAGTTCACCCCTCCACTTT. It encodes CASSPAVGSSPLHF. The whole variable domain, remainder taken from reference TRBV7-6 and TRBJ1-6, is GAGVSQSPRYKVTKRGQDVALRCDPISGHVSLYWYRQALGQGPEFLTYFNYEAQQDKSGLPNDRFSAERPEGSISTLTIQRTEQRDSAMYRCASSPAVGSSPLHFGNGTRLTVT.

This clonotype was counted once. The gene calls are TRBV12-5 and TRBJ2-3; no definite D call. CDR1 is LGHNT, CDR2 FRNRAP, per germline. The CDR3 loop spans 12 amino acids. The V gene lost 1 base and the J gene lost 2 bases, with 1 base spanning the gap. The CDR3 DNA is TGTGCTAGTGGTTTGGACACAGATACGCAGTATTTT. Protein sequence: CASGLDTDTQYF.

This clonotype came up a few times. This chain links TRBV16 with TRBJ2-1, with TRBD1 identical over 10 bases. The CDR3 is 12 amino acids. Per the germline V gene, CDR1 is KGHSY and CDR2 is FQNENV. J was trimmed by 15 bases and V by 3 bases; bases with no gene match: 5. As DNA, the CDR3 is TGTGCCAGCAGCCAGGAAGGGACAGGGGTGTTCTTC. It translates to CASSQEGTGVFF.

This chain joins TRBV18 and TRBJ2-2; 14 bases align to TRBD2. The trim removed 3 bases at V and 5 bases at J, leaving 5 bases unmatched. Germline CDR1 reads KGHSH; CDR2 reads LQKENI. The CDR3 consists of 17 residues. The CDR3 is CASSPVGLAGGTGELFF. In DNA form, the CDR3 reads TGTGCCAGCTCACCGGTCGGACTAGCGGGAGGTACCGGGGAGCTGTTTTTT.

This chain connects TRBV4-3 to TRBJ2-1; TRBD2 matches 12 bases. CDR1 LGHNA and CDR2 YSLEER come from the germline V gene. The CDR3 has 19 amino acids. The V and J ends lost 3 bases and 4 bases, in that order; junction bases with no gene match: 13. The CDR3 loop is CASSQYLSSGRVGYNEQFF. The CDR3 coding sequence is TGCGCCAGCAGCCAGTATCTGTCTAGCGGGAGGGTCGGGTACAATGAGCAGTTCTTC.

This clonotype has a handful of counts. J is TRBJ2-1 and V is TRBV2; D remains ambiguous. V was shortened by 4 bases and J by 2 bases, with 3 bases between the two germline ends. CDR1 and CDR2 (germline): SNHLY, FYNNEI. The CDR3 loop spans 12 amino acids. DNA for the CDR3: TGTGCCAGCAGTGCCCCCTACAATGAGCAGTTCTTC. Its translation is CASSAPYNEQFF.

CDR3 in amino acids: CASSLRTGGSTDTQYF. The CDR3 DNA sequence: TGTGCCAGCAGCTTACGTACGGGAGGTTCCACAGATACGCAGTATTTT. The J gene is TRBJ2-3, the V gene TRBV7-2, with TRBD2 identical over 7 bases. CDR3 length: 16 residues. The J segment lost 2 bases and the V segment lost 2 bases, leaving 7 bases of the junction unmatched. Germline V CDR1 and CDR2: SGHTA, FQGNSA.

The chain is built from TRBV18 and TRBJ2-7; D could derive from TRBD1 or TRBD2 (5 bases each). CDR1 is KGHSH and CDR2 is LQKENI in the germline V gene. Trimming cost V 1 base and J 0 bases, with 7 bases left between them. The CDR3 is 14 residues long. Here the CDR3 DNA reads TGTGCCAGCTCACCACAGGGGAGCTCCTACGAGCAGTACTTC. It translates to CASSPQGSSYEQYF.

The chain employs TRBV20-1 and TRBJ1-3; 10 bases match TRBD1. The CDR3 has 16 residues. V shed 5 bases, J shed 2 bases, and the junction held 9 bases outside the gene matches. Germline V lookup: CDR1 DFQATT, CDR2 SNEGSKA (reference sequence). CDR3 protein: CSASTPGTGAGNTIYF. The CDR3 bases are TGCAGTGCTTCTACTCCCGGGACAGGGGCTGGAAACACCATATATTTT.